This is a list of T cell receptor beta chains from one sample in a study of T cell changes during pregnancy in multiple sclerosis. The method was immunoSEQ multiplex PCR; TCRdb's version includes in-frame clones alone and lacks a portion of them. There are roughly 110,000 clones in the sample; about 90% occur only once, and approximately 1.6% lies in the top ten. Here the sequenced sample was peripheral blood, taken after pregnancy. The receptors were sampled from a female donor with multiple sclerosis, enrolled in a pregnancy study. The CDR3 runs from the conserved cysteine through the conserved F or W. The order of the fields is V gene, clone size, J gene, D gene, CDR3 protein, CDR3 DNA. D genes are given only for firm matches. Clone size, where shown, is once, few, many, or a class for clones that have expanded.

>TRBV5-1|-|TRBJ1-2|TRBD1
CASSWTGANYGYTF
TGCGCCAGCAGCTGGACAGGGGCCAACTATGGCTACACCTTC
>TRBV2|-|TRBJ1-5|TRBD1
CASSFLQGAGQPQHF
TGTGCCAGCTCCTTCTTACAGGGGGCTGGTCAGCCCCAGCATTTT
>TRBV28|-|TRBJ2-7|TRBD1
CASSSGGTSYEQYF
TGTGCCAGCAGTTCAGGGGGAACCTCCTACGAGCAGTACTTC
>TRBV28|once|TRBJ1-2|TRBD1
CASSRPLQGLGYGYTF
TGTGCCAGCAGTAGACCCCTACAGGGGTTAGGCTATGGCTACACCTTC
>TRBV6-5|-|TRBJ1-2|-
CATIRGNYGYTF
TGTGCCACCATCCGGGGAAACTATGGCTACACCTTC
>TRBV19|-|TRBJ2-1|TRBD1
CASREGRTGDNEQFF
TGTGCCAGTAGGGAAGGTCGGACAGGGGACAATGAGCAGTTCTTC
>TRBV18|few|TRBJ1-1|-
CASSPDSGDAEAFF
TGTGCCAGCTCACCAGATTCAGGGGACGCTGAAGCTTTCTTT
>TRBV9|once|TRBJ2-5|-
CASSVAGHGAWETQYF
TGTGCCAGCAGCGTAGCGGGACATGGCGCATGGGAGACCCAGTACTTC
>TRBV21-1|once|TRBJ2-1|-
CASSFRDSSYNEQFF
TGTGCCAGCAGCTTTCGGGACAGCTCCTACAATGAGCAGTTCTTC
>TRBV2|-|TRBJ1-2|-
CASTKDGESYGYTF
TGTGCCAGCACCAAGGATGGGGAGAGCTATGGCTACACCTTC
>TRBV7-9|-|TRBJ2-1|-
CASSPDFYEQFF
TGTGCCAGCAGCCCAGACTTCTATGAGCAGTTCTTC
>TRBV6-1|-|TRBJ1-1|-
CASSERRGNTEAFF
TGTGCCAGCAGTGAAAGGAGGGGAAATACTGAAGCTTTCTTT
>TRBV7-3|-|TRBJ2-7|TRBD1
CASSLVPGQGSEQYF
TGTGCCAGCAGCCTCGTCCCGGGACAGGGTTCCGAGCAGTACTTC
>TRBV9|-|TRBJ2-1|-
CASSVGGVQGMAEQFF
TGTGCCAGCAGCGTAGGCGGAGTCCAGGGGATGGCTGAGCAGTTCTTC
>TRBV6-1|-|TRBJ2-6|TRBD1
CASSEPTGAGANVLTF
TGTGCCAGCAGTGAACCTACAGGGGCTGGGGCCAACGTCCTGACTTTC
>TRBV28|once|TRBJ2-7|-
CASSLGRGYEQYF
TGTGCCAGCAGTTTAGGTCGCGGCTACGAGCAGTACTTC
>TRBV2|-|TRBJ1-5|-
CASSEAGTGTNQPQHF
TGTGCCAGCAGTGAAGCGGGTACAGGAACTAATCAGCCCCAGCATTTT
>TRBV5-6|-|TRBJ1-1|-
CASSFGTPQIVAFF
TGTGCCAGCAGCTTTGGGACACCACAGATCGTGGCTTTCTTT
>TRBV18|-|TRBJ1-3|-
CASSPAGGGASGNTIYF
TGTGCCAGCTCACCAGCAGGCGGGGGGGCGTCTGGAAACACCATATATTTT
>TRBV6-1|-|TRBJ1-2|TRBD1
CASGQVEGGYTF
TGTGCCAGTGGACAGGTAGAGGGAGGCTACACCTTC
>TRBV5-4|-|TRBJ2-4|-
CASSLTGRQNIQYF
TGTGCCAGCAGCCTAACAGGGCGGCAAAACATTCAGTACTTC
>TRBV7-9|-|TRBJ2-7|TRBD1
CASSLWLEKAGGQWVQYF
TGTGCCAGCAGCTTATGGCTCGAGAAGGCAGGGGGCCAATGGGTGCAGTACTTC
>TRBV19|-|TRBJ1-4|TRBD1
CATGTGVNEKLFF
TGTGCCACCGGGACAGGAGTTAATGAAAAACTGTTTTTT
>TRBV7-9|-|TRBJ2-5|TRBD1
CASSWTGALPGTQYF
TGTGCCAGCAGCTGGACAGGGGCTCTCCCTGGGACCCAGTACTTC
>TRBV10-3|-|TRBJ2-5|TRBD2
CAIRGEGRETQYF
TGTGCCATCAGGGGGGAGGGAAGAGAGACCCAGTACTTC
>TRBV9|-|TRBJ2-6|-
CASSFRGSGANVLTF
TGTGCCAGCAGCTTCAGGGGCAGTGGGGCCAACGTCCTGACTTTC
>TRBV11-3|many|TRBJ2-1|-
CASSLNLYNEQFF
TGTGCCAGCAGCCTAAACTTGTACAATGAGCAGTTCTTC
>TRBV7-6|-|TRBJ2-1|TRBD2
CASSESGRWDEQFF
TGTGCCAGCAGTGAAAGCGGGAGGTGGGATGAGCAGTTCTTC
>TRBV10-3|once|TRBJ1-1|TRBD1
CAISAGGTEAFF
TGTGCCATCAGTGCAGGGGGCACTGAAGCTTTCTTT
>TRBV5-1|-|TRBJ1-1|-
CASSLNTGNTEAFF
TGCGCCAGCAGCTTGAACACAGGGAACACTGAAGCTTTCTTT
>TRBV5-1|-|TRBJ1-1|-
CASSLAAGAEAFF
TGCGCCAGCAGCTTGGCGGCGGGGGCTGAAGCTTTCTTT
>TRBV6-5|-|TRBJ2-2|-
CASSLGGPTGELFF
TGTGCCAGCAGTTTGGGGGGTCCCACCGGGGAGCTGTTTTTT
>TRBV11-2|-|TRBJ2-1|TRBD2
CASSLAGGLNEQFF
TGTGCCAGCAGCTTAGCGGGGGGGCTCAATGAGCAGTTCTTC
>TRBV28|-|TRBJ2-1|TRBD1
CASSLGGQGGNEQFF
TGTGCCAGCAGCCTCGGGGGACAGGGGGGGAATGAGCAGTTCTTC
>TRBV5-6|-|TRBJ1-1|-
CASNSAGEAFF
TGTGCCAGCAACTCCGCAGGAGAAGCTTTCTTT
>TRBV6-1|once|TRBJ2-7|-
CASSEGRGRYEQYF
TGTGCCAGCAGTGAAGGGCGGGGTAGGTACGAGCAGTACTTC
>TRBV11-2|-|TRBJ2-7|TRBD1
CASSLGTGYYEQYF
TGTGCCAGCAGCCTCGGGACAGGATACTACGAGCAGTACTTC
>TRBV7-8|-|TRBJ2-7|-
CASSSRGAGYEQYF
TGTGCCAGCAGCTCTCGGGGGGCCGGCTACGAGCAGTACTTC
>TRBV4-1|-|TRBJ1-1|TRBD1
CASSHHSTGDTEAFF
TGCGCCAGCAGCCACCATTCCACAGGGGACACTGAAGCTTTCTTT
>TRBV6-5|-|TRBJ1-1|-
CASSQTPGMTEAFF
TGTGCCAGCAGCCAGACACCGGGAATGACTGAAGCTTTCTTT
>TRBV9|-|TRBJ1-1|TRBD1
CASSVDRGGITEAFF
TGTGCCAGCAGCGTAGACAGGGGGGGGATCACTGAAGCTTTCTTT
>TRBV2|-|TRBJ2-2|-
CASRVGQNTGELFF
TGTGCCAGCAGAGTGGGACAAAACACCGGGGAGCTGTTTTTT
>TRBV7-9|-|TRBJ1-1|TRBD1
CAGVESRQGAWFPTEAFF
TGTGCCGGCGTCGAATCGAGACAGGGGGCTTGGTTTCCTACTGAAGCTTTCTTT
>TRBV5-6|-|TRBJ2-3|TRBD2
CASSPVLAGARDTQYF
TGTGCCAGCAGTCCCGTTCTAGCGGGGGCCCGAGATACGCAGTATTTT
>TRBV6-1|-|TRBJ1-5|TRBD1
CASSISTGMYQPQHF
TGTGCCAGCAGTATTTCGACAGGGATGTATCAGCCCCAGCATTTT
>TRBV2|once|TRBJ2-1|TRBD2
CASSEFGAGGPYEQFF
TGTGCCAGCAGTGAATTTGGAGCGGGAGGTCCCTATGAGCAGTTCTTC
>TRBV5-1|once|TRBJ1-2|-
CASSFLEGGLDGYTF
TGCGCCAGCAGCTTCCTCGAGGGAGGGTTGGATGGCTACACCTTC
>TRBV27|-|TRBJ1-2|TRBD1
CATAGGYGYTF
TGTGCCACCGCAGGGGGATATGGCTACACCTTC
>TRBV23-1|once|TRBJ1-1|TRBD1
CARTHDRDTMNTEAFF
TGCGCCAGGACTCACGACAGGGATACTATGAACACTGAAGCTTTCTTT
>TRBV5-6|-|TRBJ2-7|-
CASSLFPVFKPAYEQYF
TGTGCCAGCAGCTTGTTTCCTGTCTTCAAGCCCGCCTACGAGCAGTACTTC
>TRBV7-9|-|TRBJ1-1|-
CASSLGRAEAFF
TGTGCCAGCAGCTTAGGCAGGGCAGAAGCTTTCTTT
>TRBV6-5|-|TRBJ1-2|TRBD1
CASSPTGTIYGYTF
TGTGCCAGCAGCCCGACAGGGACCATCTATGGCTACACCTTC
>TRBV6-6|-|TRBJ1-5|TRBD1
CASSYGTGERNQPQHF
TGTGCCAGCAGTTACGGGACAGGGGAGCGCAATCAGCCCCAGCATTTT